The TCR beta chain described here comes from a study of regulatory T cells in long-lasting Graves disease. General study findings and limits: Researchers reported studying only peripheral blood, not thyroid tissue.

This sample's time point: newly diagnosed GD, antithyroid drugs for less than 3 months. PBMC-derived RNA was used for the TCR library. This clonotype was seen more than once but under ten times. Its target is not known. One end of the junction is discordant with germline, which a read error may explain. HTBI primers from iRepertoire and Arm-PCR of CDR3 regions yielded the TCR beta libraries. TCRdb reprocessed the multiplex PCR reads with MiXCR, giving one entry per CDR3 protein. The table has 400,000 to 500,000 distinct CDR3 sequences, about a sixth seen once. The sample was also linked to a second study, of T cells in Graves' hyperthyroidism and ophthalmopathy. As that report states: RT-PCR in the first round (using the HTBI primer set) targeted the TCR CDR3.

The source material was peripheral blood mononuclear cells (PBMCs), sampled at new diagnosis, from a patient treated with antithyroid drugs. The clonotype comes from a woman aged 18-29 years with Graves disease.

The CDR3 spells CACSLTGGAADTQYF. The CDR3 DNA reads as TGTGCCTGCAGTCTGACAGGGGGCGCGGCAGATACGCAGTATTTT. V is TRBV27 and J is TRBJ2-3; 10 bases fit TRBD1. Germline loops: CDR1 MNHEY, CDR2 SMNVEV (reference sequence). The CDR3 sequence is 15 residues long.